Each of the 25 T cell receptor beta chains below was sequenced from the same sample in a study of T cell clones after liver transplantation. Only in-frame clones appear in the TCRdb table, and some are missing; sequencing was by immunoSEQ multiplex PCR. This sample carries roughly 100,000 clones, around four fifths of them seen once, and the ten largest clones take 0.99%. Sequences were derived from CD4+ T cells from blood, sampled before liver transplant. The receptors shown here come from a human donor who received a liver transplant.

The V and J genes are TRBV27 and TRBJ1-2; possible D gene TRBD1, 6 bases. The CDR3 contains 14 residues. The V and J ends lost 8 bases and 4 bases respectively, with 17 bases between them. CDR1 and CDR2 (germline): MNHEY, SMNVEV (reference sequence). The CDR3 coding sequence is TGTGCCAGCGCTAAAGACAGGTCTCTCTATGGCTACACCTTC. Its protein is CASAKDRSLYGYTF.

This clone has just one count. The chain combines TRBV30 with TRBJ1-2; 10 bases map to TRBD1. Germline V CDR1 and CDR2: GTSNPN, SVGIG (reference sequence). This CDR3 is built from 17 residues. The CDR3 protein is CARRAPGQGFLNYGYTF. The CDR3 DNA is TGTGCTCGGAGGGCACCGGGACAGGGGTTTCTAAACTATGGCTACACCTTC.

V usage is TRBV11-3 and J usage is TRBJ2-1; TRBD1 aligns across 7 bases. V lost 1 base and J lost 7; bases outside the gene matches: 4. Germline CDR1 is SGHNT and CDR2 is YENEEA. This CDR3 contains 14 residues. CDR3 sequence (DNA): TGTGCCAGCAGCTTAGGGCCGGACAGGAATGAGCAGTTCTTC. Its translation is CASSLGPDRNEQFF.

This clone was counted once. The genes are TRBV10-3 and TRBJ2-3, with TRBD2 matching 7 bases. The V gene end was trimmed by 8 bases and the J gene end by 5 bases; junction bases not matched to a gene: 10. The CDR3 is made up of 14 amino acids. CDR1 ENHRY and CDR2 SYGVKD come from the germline V gene. The CDR3 nucleotides read TGTGCCATCGCTACGGGAGGCCCGGTAGATACGCAGTATTTT. As protein: CAIATGGPVDTQYF.

This chain links TRBV7-2 with TRBJ2-1; 11 nucleotides match TRBD2. This CDR3 region has 15 residues. Germline V gene sequence: CDR1 SGHTA, CDR2 FQGNSA. V lost 4 bases to trimming and J lost 9 bases; unmatched junction nucleotides: 8. CDR3 nucleotides: TGTGCCAGCAGCTACAGTAGCGGGGGGGCCTCTGAGCAGTTCTTC. Encoded protein: CASSYSSGGASEQFF.

This clone was counted a single time. V and J are TRBV19 and TRBJ1-1; 10 nucleotides agree with TRBD1. Germline lookup yields CDR1 LNHDA and CDR2 SQIVND (reference sequence). There are 15 residues in the CDR3. J was trimmed by 0 bases and V by 7 bases; bases with no gene match: 5. This CDR3 reads CASKIGTGVNTEAFF. CDR3 nucleotide sequence: TGTGCCAGTAAAATTGGGACAGGGGTGAACACTGAAGCTTTCTTT.

This rearrangement joins TRBV2 to TRBJ1-5; weak D call: TRBD1 (6 bases). The V and J ends lost 4 bases and 3 bases respectively, with 10 bases between them. Germline V CDR1 and CDR2: SNHLY, FYNNEI. The CDR3 consists of 14 residues. The CDR3 coding sequence is TGTGCCAGCAGTGCAGGGGAGAACAATCAGCCCCAGCATTTT. It yields the protein CASSAGENNQPQHF.

To note about this clone: Other DNA sequences in the same sample also yield this CDR3. J is TRBJ2-7 and V is TRBV7-9, with 7 bases identical to TRBD1. V lost 3 bases, J lost 4 bases, and 6 bases stayed unmatched. CDR1 and CDR2 from the germline V gene are SEHNR and FQNEAQ (reference sequence). The CDR3 sequence is 14 residues long. CDR3 residues: CASSLGQNSYEQYF. The CDR3 region has the DNA TGTGCCAGCAGCTTGGGACAGAATAGTTACGAGCAGTACTTC.

The chain is built from TRBV27 and TRBJ1-5; D possibly corresponds to TRBD1 (6 bases). Trimming pared 5 bases from V and 2 bases from J, leaving 16 bases between. This CDR3 spans 16 amino acids. CDR1 is MNHEY and CDR2 is SMNVEV in the germline V gene (reference sequence). CDR3 DNA: TGTGCCAGCAGTAAACAGGCTAAGGGGGGCAATCAGCCCCAGCATTTT. This sequence encodes CASSKQAKGGNQPQHF.

The chain links TRBV9 to TRBJ1-2; possible D gene TRBD1, 6 bases. The CDR3 is 15 residues long. Germline lookup yields CDR1 SGDLS and CDR2 YYNGEE. The germline V and J ends were trimmed by 3 bases and 0 bases, with 12 bases remaining between them. Here the CDR3 reads CASSAVQGANYGYTF. CDR3 DNA sequence: TGTGCCAGCAGCGCTGTACAGGGAGCTAACTATGGCTACACCTTC. Complete variable domain (other parts from reference TRBV9 and TRBJ1-2): DSGVTQTPKHLITATGQRVTLRCSPRSGDLSVYWYQQSLDQGLQFLIQYYNGEERAKGNILERFSAQQFPDLHSELNLSSLELGDSALYFCASSAVQGANYGYTFGSGTRLTVV.

The J gene is TRBJ2-5, the V gene TRBV5-6, with D possibly being TRBD1 or TRBD2 (5 bases each). CDR1 is SGHDT and CDR2 is YYEEEE in the germline V gene. V was trimmed by 2 bases and J by 1 base, leaving 9 bases between them. CDR3 length equals 14 residues. The CDR3 coding sequence is TGTGCCAGCAGCTTATCGGGGCCCCAAGAGACCCAGTACTTC. It specifies CASSLSGPQETQYF.

This chain links TRBV18 with TRBJ2-5, with D possibly TRBD1 on 6 matching bases. In germline, CDR1 is KGHSH, CDR2 LQKENI. There are 14 residues in the CDR3. V lost 3 bases and J 4 bases, leaving 12 bases between the germline ends. The CDR3 nucleotides are TGTGCCAGCTCACCCCCGGGACAAGGAGAGACCCAGTACTTC. Translating it yields CASSPPGQGETQYF.

This chain connects TRBV11-3 to TRBJ2-1; 7 bases fit TRBD2. The CDR3 totals 16 residues. Germline CDR1 and CDR2: SGHNT and YENEEA. Trimming removed 5 bases from V and 4 bases from J; junction bases left unmatched: 11. CDR3 sequence (DNA): TGTGCCAGCAGCCCTAGAGTTGCGGGGGAATACAATGAGCAGTTCTTC. It encodes CASSPRVAGEYNEQFF. Full variable domain (rest looked up from reference TRBV11-3 and TRBJ2-1): EAGVVQSPRYKIIEKKQPVAFWCNPISGHNTLYWYLQNLGQGPELLIRYENEEAVDDSQLPKDRFSAERLKGVDSTLKIQPAELGDSAVYLCASSPRVAGEYNEQFFGPGTRLTVL.

This clone was counted once. This sequence joins TRBV6-6 and TRBJ1-6; no definite D call. This CDR3 has 16 residues. The V gene lost 2 bases and the J gene lost 0 bases, with 8 bases spanning the gap. Germline V gives CDR1 MNHNY, CDR2 SVGAGI (reference sequence). CDR3 in DNA: TGTGCCAGCAGTTACCAGGAGAGCTCCTATAATTCACCCCTCCACTTT. It translates to CASSYQESSYNSPLHF.

The chain has TRBV9 and TRBJ2-1, with 11 nucleotides matching TRBD2. Unmatched junction bases numbered 8, after V lost 5 bases and J lost 7 bases. Germline CDR1 SGDLS, CDR2 YYNGEE. There are 15 residues in the CDR3. CDR3: CASSQTSGIHNEQFF. CDR3 sequence (DNA): TGTGCCAGCAGTCAGACTAGCGGGATTCATAATGAGCAGTTCTTC.

J is TRBJ2-3 and V is TRBV11-2; D gene unclear. Looked up from germline, CDR1 is SGHAT and CDR2 is FQNNGV. The V gene lost 1 base and the J gene lost 6 bases, with 17 bases spanning the gap. The CDR3 totals 16 residues. DNA for the CDR3: TGTGCCAGCAGCTTAGGGGCCCCCGGACCTCCGGATACGCAGTATTTT. The encoded protein is CASSLGAPGPPDTQYF.

The chain employs TRBV6-5 and TRBJ2-1; D is possibly TRBD1 (5 bases). From germline, CDR1 is MNHEY and CDR2 SVGAGI. Trimming took 2 bases from V and 7 from J, leaving 12 bases between them. The CDR3 runs 14 residues. The CDR3 coding sequence is TGTGCCAGCAGTTACGGACAAGATTGGAATGAGCAGTTCTTC. Translated, it gives CASSYGQDWNEQFF.

J is TRBJ2-7 and V is TRBV7-3, with 8 bases that match TRBD2. There are 15 residues in the CDR3. The J segment lost 3 bases and the V segment lost 0 bases, leaving 4 bases of the junction unmatched. The germline gives CDR1 SGHTA, CDR2 FQGTGA. CDR3 coding DNA: TGTGCCAGCAGCTTAACTAGCGGGAACCACTACGAGCAGTACTTC. It specifies CASSLTSGNHYEQYF. Filled out from reference TRBV7-3 and TRBJ2-7, the complete variable domain reads GAGVSQTPSNKVTEKGKYVELRCDPISGHTALYWYRQSLGQGPEFLIYFQGTGAADDSGLPNDRFFAVRPEGSVSTLKIQRTERGDSAVYLCASSLTSGNHYEQYFGPGTRLTVT.

The rearrangement uses TRBV4-2 and TRBJ2-1; TRBD2 matches 15 bases. The trim removed 4 bases at V and 7 bases at J, leaving 8 bases unmatched. The germline gives CDR1 LGHNA, CDR2 YNFKEQ. The CDR3 has 17 amino acids. In DNA form, the CDR3 reads TGTGCCAGCAGCCCCTTCCCTGGGACTAGCGGGGGGAATGAGCAGTTCTTC. Its translation is CASSPFPGTSGGNEQFF.

The rearrangement links TRBV2 to TRBJ1-4, with D possibly TRBD1 on 6 matching bases. There are 14 residues in the CDR3. Germline V gives CDR1 SNHLY, CDR2 FYNNEI. V lost 6 bases and J lost 2, with 10 bases in between. The CDR3 DNA follows: TGTGCCAGCAGCCAGGGGCGGACTAATGAAAAACTGTTTTTT. Encoded protein: CASSQGRTNEKLFF.

The rearrangement links TRBV15 to TRBJ2-5; no reliable D call. Germline V gene data show CDR1 as LNHNV and CDR2 as YYDKDF (reference sequence). The V end was cut by 0 bases, the J end by 1 base, with 6 bases between. The CDR3 sequence is 14 residues long. CDR3 loop: CATSRDRVQETQYF. DNA for the CDR3: TGTGCCACCAGCAGAGATCGGGTCCAAGAGACCCAGTACTTC. The full variable domain, in which reference TRBV15 and TRBJ2-5 provide the parts outside the CDR3, is DAMVIQNPRYQVTQFGKPVTLSCSQTLNHNVMYWYQQKSSQAPKLLFHYYDKDFNNEADTPDNFQSRRPNTSFCFLDIRSPGLGDTAMYLCATSRDRVQETQYFGPGTRLLVL.

The rearrangement uses TRBV18 and TRBJ2-7; D is perhaps TRBD1 (5 bases). V gave up 3 bases and J gave up 5 bases, with 14 bases separating them. Germline loops: CDR1 KGHSH, CDR2 LQKENI. CDR3 length: 14 residues. CDR3 DNA sequence: TGTGCCAGCTCACCTCTGACAGCCTATGACGAGCAGTACTTC. Its translation: CASSPLTAYDEQYF.

V and J are TRBV5-6 and TRBJ2-5; tentative D call: TRBD1 (5 bases). V was cut by 0 bases and J by 3 bases, with 9 bases left in between. The CDR3 length is 14 residues. Per the germline V gene, CDR1 is SGHDT and CDR2 is YYEEEE. Here the CDR3 reads CASSLVAREETQYF. CDR3 DNA sequence: TGTGCCAGCAGCTTGGTAGCCAGGGAAGAGACCCAGTACTTC.

V and J are TRBV14 and TRBJ2-1, with D possibly being TRBD2 (5 bases). V was clipped by 6 bases and J by 9 bases, with 15 bases between them. Germline CDR1 and CDR2: SGHDN and FVKESK. The CDR3 contains 13 residues. This CDR3 is CASSPQPRGEQFF. In DNA, the CDR3 is TGTGCCAGCAGTCCACAACCTCGGGGTGAGCAGTTCTTC.

This clone has only a few counts. The V and J genes are TRBV5-4 and TRBJ2-1, with 9 bases matching TRBD2. V lost 4 bases and J lost 4; bases outside the gene matches: 6. Germline V CDR1 and CDR2: SGHNT, YYREEE (reference sequence). This CDR3 spans 15 amino acids. CDR3 coding DNA: TGTGCCAGCAGCCCCAGCGGGGGGTATTACAATGAGCAGTTCTTC. Protein: CASSPSGGYYNEQFF. Variable domain in full (rest from reference TRBV5-4 and TRBJ2-1): ETGVTQSPTHLIKTRGQQVTLRCSSQSGHNTVSWYQQALGQGPQFIFQYYREEENGRGNFPPRFSGLQFPNYSSELNVNALELDDSALYLCASSPSGGYYNEQFFGPGTRLTVL.